This T cell receptor (beta chain) was sequenced for a study of T cells in Graves' hyperthyroidism and ophthalmopathy. Amplified regions were TCR beta CDR3 sequences from RNA transcripts. The study used the HTBI primer set for a first-round RT-PCR of the TCR CDR3. Each CDR3 protein gets one entry after TCRdb re-called the multiplex PCR reads with MiXCR. The repertoire holds 500,000 to 600,000 distinct CDR3 sequences, over 15% seen once, with about 17% in the top ten. The CDR3 extends over 16 amino acids. Trimming removed 5 bases from V and 8 bases from J; junction bases left unmatched: 9. Germline V gene lookup returns CDR1 SGHAT and CDR2 FQNNGV. Over 18 months, lack of ophthalmopathy progression marked Graves' hyperthyroidism as stable. Patients were excluded because of uncontrolled infection, other autoimmune disease, pregnancy or lactation.

This receptor was obtained from a woman in her late teens or twenties with Graves' hyperthyroidism. Sequencing input: blood. The chain combines TRBV11-2 with TRBJ1-4; 12 bases are shared with TRBD1. This CDR3 reads CASSRGQGATWEKLFF. The CDR3 DNA sequence: TGTGCCAGCAGCAGGGGACAGGGGGCAACGTGGGAAAAACTGTTTTTT. Based on the CDR3 plus reference TRBV11-2 and TRBJ1-4, the full variable domain is EAGVAQSPRYKIIEKRQSVAFWCNPISGHATLYWYQQILGQGPKLLIQFQNNGVVDDSQLPKDRFSAERLKGVDSTLKIQPAKLEDSAVYLCASSRGQGATWEKLFFGSGTQLSVL.